This T cell receptor beta chain derives from a study of cytomegalovirus exposure and HLA in healthy donors. V lost 7 bases and J 1 base, leaving 14 bases between the germline ends. The CDR3 runs 15 residues. Germline values: CDR1 LNHDA, CDR2 SQIVND (reference sequence). The PCR used 60 Vbeta and 13 Jbeta primers. Here immunoSEQ multiplex PCR was the method, and the copy in TCRdb shows in-frame clones only, minus some. Found here are more than 90,000 clones, roughly 67% of them singletons; the top ten hold about 5.4%. The rearrangement joins TRBV19 to TRBJ1-5; weak D call: TRBD1 (6 bases). Sequencing used PBMCs. The source is a boy aged 5-17 years in good health and CMV-seropositive. The CDR3 DNA reads as TGTGCCAGTAATCCGGACAGTATCAGCAATCAGCCCCAGCATTTT. This gives the protein CASNPDSISNQPQHF.